This TCR beta chain was recorded in a study of shared clonotypes between healthy human individuals. Whole-study findings and limits: Sequencing of the sorted subsets was shown by rarefaction to be incomplete despite large depth.

Measured with immunoSEQ multiplex PCR; TCRdb has only the in-frame clones, and not every one. The table lists 1.5 million to 2.5 million clones, over 85% of them singletons. It was CD45RO-negative cells, positively selected for CCR7, that made up naive CD8 cells, with terminally differentiated effector memory CD45RA+ cells excluded. On this clone itself: Its matching antigen is unknown.

Trimming took 0 bases from V and 4 from J; bases not matched to a gene: 4. The length of the CDR3 is 15 residues. The germline V gene has CDR1 SGHRS and CDR2 YFSETQ. The V and J genes are TRBV5-1 and TRBJ1-1, with 9 bases that match TRBD1. Sequencing was carried out using naive CD8+ T cells sorted from blood. This receptor was taken from a man between 18 and 35 years old in good health. CDR3 region: CASSLAGQGSTEAFF. CDR3 DNA: TGCGCCAGCAGCTTGGCCGGACAGGGGAGCACTGAAGCTTTCTTT.